The T cell receptor beta chain under discussion was sequenced for a study of CXCR3-negative and CXCR3-positive naive CD8 T cells. As regards this clonotype: Its antigen is undetermined.

Through 5' RACE with UMI labels, the TRB cDNA libraries were prepared. Reanalyzing the 5' RACE reads, TCRdb keeps one entry per CDR3 protein, without DNA. The sample's table shows about 24,000 distinct CDR3 sequences. Germline lookup yields CDR1 SEHNR and CDR2 FQNEAQ (reference sequence). The length of the CDR3 is 16 residues. Study-wide results and caveats: Relative to memory CD8+ cells, whose diversity was much lower, both naive subsets had comparably high diversity. Naive cells positive for CXCR3 carried more hydrophobic TRB CDR3s than CXCR3-negative ones.

This chain links TRBV7-9 with TRBJ2-7; the D call from TCRdb, TRBD1, cannot be confirmed without DNA. Sequencing was done on a sample of naive CXCR3- CD8+ T cells from blood. Documented subset: CD45RO-CCR7+CD27+CD95- naive CD8+ T cells lacking CXCR3 (TNR3-). The TCR originated in a human donor in good health. Some clones in this sample may be carry-over from other donors' samples. CDR3 sequence: CASSTYRTANTYEQYF.